The present T cell receptor beta chain was sequenced within a study of T cells in Graves' hyperthyroidism and ophthalmopathy. TCR beta CDR3 region amplification was performed from RNA transcripts. HTBI primers were employed in a first-round RT-PCR of the TCR CDR3. TCRdb passed the multiplex PCR reads through MiXCR, listing each CDR3 protein once. Altogether around 300,000 distinct CDR3 sequences are present, about 14% being singletons, with the ten largest covering 6.5% to 10%. Germline V lookup: CDR1 MDHEN, CDR2 SYDVKM. The CDR3 extends over 17 amino acids. V was shortened by 5 bases and J by 4 bases, with 21 bases between the two germline ends. This clonotype was seen repeatedly, ten times or more.

The chain employs TRBV28 and TRBJ2-1; TRBD2 might be the D (5 bases). This sequence was found in a woman aged 25 to 39 with Graves' hyperthyroidism that later progressed to Graves' ophthalmopathy. The sequencing input was blood. The CDR3: CASSQRLGLALYNEQFF. The DNA of the CDR3 is TGTGCCAGCAGTCAGAGGCTCGGGCTAGCACTTTACAATGAGCAGTTCTTC.